This T cell receptor (beta chain) stems from a study of blood T cell repertoires in COVID-19. Study at large: Spain, Italy and the United States supplied samples that represented acute and convalescent COVID-19. The analysed material was cDNA or gDNA that came from T cells, B-cell-depleted T cells, or PBMCs.

Germline loops: CDR1 SGHTA, CDR2 FQGNSA. The CDR3 length is 15 residues. The V end was cut by 1 base, the J end by 0 bases, with 6 bases between. Authors' methods: The assay estimated nucleated cells by amplifying reference gene primers. Generated by immunoSEQ multiplex PCR, the TCRdb table keeps only in-frame clones and is missing some. V and J calls and clone size follow that table, whereas D and trimming were derived from the DNA. Of about 120,000 clones in the sample, 87% were seen once. The chain joins TRBV7-2 to TRBJ1-4, with D hard to call. Specimen: peripheral blood. The receptor was isolated from a woman aged 45-65 years with acute or convalescent COVID-19. CDR3 sequence: CASSLGATTNEKLFF. The CDR3 bases are TGTGCCAGCAGCTTAGGGGCGACAACTAATGAAAAACTGTTTTTT. Full variable domain (outside the CDR3, taken from reference TRBV7-2 and TRBJ1-4): GAGVSQSPSNKVTEKGKDVELRCDPISGHTALYWYRQSLGQGLEFLIYFQGNSAPDKSGLPSDRFSAERTGGSVSTLTIQRTQQEDSAVYLCASSLGATTNEKLFFGSGTQLSVL.